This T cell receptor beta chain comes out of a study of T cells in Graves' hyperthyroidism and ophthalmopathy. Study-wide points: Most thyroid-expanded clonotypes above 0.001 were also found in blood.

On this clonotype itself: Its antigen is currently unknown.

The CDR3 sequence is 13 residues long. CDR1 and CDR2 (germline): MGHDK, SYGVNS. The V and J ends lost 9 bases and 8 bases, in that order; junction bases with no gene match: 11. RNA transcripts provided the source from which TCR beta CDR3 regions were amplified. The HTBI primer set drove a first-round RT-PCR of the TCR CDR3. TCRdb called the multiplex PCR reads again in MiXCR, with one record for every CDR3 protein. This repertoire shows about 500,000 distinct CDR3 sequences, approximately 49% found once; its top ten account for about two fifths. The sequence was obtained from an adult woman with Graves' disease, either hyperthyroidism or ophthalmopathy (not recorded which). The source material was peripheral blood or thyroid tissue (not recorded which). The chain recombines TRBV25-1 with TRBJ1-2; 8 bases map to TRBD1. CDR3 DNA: TGTGCCAGTACGAAAGGAGGACAGGGAGGCTACACCTTC. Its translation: CASTKGGQGGYTF.